The T cell receptor (beta chain) described here comes from a study of CD8 T cells in ankylosing spondylitis. This clonotype was detected a few times. Its antigen is undetermined. General observations from the study: Researchers reportedly found disease-linked clones significantly enriched in matched ankylosing spondylitis synovial fluid. In synovial fluid and blood from reactive arthritis, some motif variants were previously reported.

This CDR3 spans 14 amino acids. V gave up 9 bases and J gave up 3 bases, with 17 bases separating them. From germline, CDR1 is SGHTA and CDR2 FQGNSA. TCRdb re-derived calls from the 5' RACE reads in MiXCR, one entry per CDR3 protein. The sample contains 150,000 to 200,000 distinct CDR3 sequences, 25% to 35% of which appear only once. The TCR originated in a male donor with ankylosing spondylitis. The V call is TRBV7-2, the J call TRBJ2-5, with a tentative D call TRBD2 (6 bases). The specimen was synovial fluid, either unsorted or a sorted T cell fraction (not recorded which). The DNA of the CDR3 is TGTGCCAGTGGGCGGGACTCATATAAAGAGACCCAGTACTTC. Its translation: CASGRDSYKETQYF. Using reference TRBV7-2 and TRBJ2-5 for the parts outside the CDR3, the full variable domain is GAGVSQSPSNKVTEKGKDVELRCDPISGHTALYWYRQSLGQGLEFLIYFQGNSAPDKSGLPSDRFSAERTGGSVSTLTIQRTQQEDSAVYLCASGRDSYKETQYFGPGTRLLVL.